This entry features one TCR beta chain sequence. Its recognized antigen is unknown. The input lacks base qualities; no much larger clone sits a single base away. All of the isolated RNA was reverse transcribed with the High Capacity cDNA Reverse Transcription Kit, so expressed TCRB transcripts were sequenced. Naive, central memory and regulatory T cell samples underwent deep immunoSEQ sequencing, averaging about 3.57 million total reads per sample. After sorted cells were lysed in RLT buffer, RNA was extracted with DNase-treated RNeasy Micro or Mini kits, with the choice depending on cell number. To prevent cross-contamination, every cell subset was processed on its own, while patient and healthy donor samples were processed together. TCRB sequences were amplified from cDNA with the immunoSEQ multiplex PCR, producing 87-bp fragments spanning the CDR3 region. Sequencing of the amplicons was done on the Illumina HiSeq platform. Per the source publication's procedure: PCR bias was computationally corrected using synthetic template baselines, reads within Hamming distance 2 were collapsed, and singletons that could not be merged were discarded. By aligning reads against IMGT, V, D and J genes, CDR3 length, and insertions or deletions at six rearrangement sites were assigned. Within each subset, clonotype counts were normalized to sorted cell number, after which true diversity and Gini coefficients were computed with the tcR R package. Repertoire sharing was quantified using the overlap coefficient calculated on TCRB nucleotide sequences. TCRdb provides this immuneACCESS table in a form limited to in-frame rearrangements. Some clones are lacking; in checked studies, under half of them reflect an unresolved V gene, and why the rest are absent is not known. V and J calls and clone size follow that table, whereas D and trimming were derived from the DNA. The sample yields tens of thousands of clones; 50% to 55% were counted once. Of the sample, around 2.6% falls within the top ten clones.

The data were taken from a study of beta chain features in type 1 diabetes (dated by TCRdb to the late 2010s). About the investigation overall: Mean age, gender distribution, total cell number and subset yield were not different between patients and healthy donors. Regulatory and stem cell-like memory subsets were obtained from only 8 patients and about eight healthy donors, while naive and central memory subsets were obtained from all 28 donors. In the study, TCRB repertoires of sorted circulating CD4+ T cell subsets from recently diagnosed type 1 diabetes patients were compared with those of matched healthy donors. A total of 107,917,701 sorted cells were examined across all samples, and the number of cells per subset was strongly correlated with RNA yield. What the work shows at the level of the full study, not this receptor alone: Type 1 diabetes patients showed a moderate but significant shortening of TCRB CDR3 length in all four CD4+ subsets. PCR might favor shorter templates, but patient and control samples were amplified and corrected together, so any skew would affect both groups equally. Sequencing cDNA rather than genomic DNA could over-represent highly expressing activated cells, although activation and CD3 levels did not differ between groups. Patients with type 1 diabetes made fewer insertions and deleted more nucleotides at VDJ recombination sites, implying thymic rearrangement abnormalities. Because the HLA sub-analyses included only small numbers of individuals, any influence of HLA type on TCRB rearrangement was left unresolved. The naive, central memory and regulatory TCRB repertoires appeared to resemble one another more closely among patients than among healthy donors.

The CDR1 and CDR2 encoded by the germline V gene are MNHNS and SASEGT. The junction shows trimming of 6 bases on V and 4 bases on J, and the gene matches do not reach 8 bases of it. Its CDR3 holds 15 amino acids, cysteine through phenylalanine. Only the CDR3 DNA is retained, 45 bases long and in frame from the first base. From each donor, a single peripheral blood sample of about 110 mL on average was drawn into heparinised tubes. Naive, central memory, regulatory and stem cell-like memory CD4+ T cells were sorted on a BD FACSAria II using a panel including CD45RO, CCR7, CD25, CD127, CD95 and CD27. Purity was above 98% for every sorted population. PBMCs were separated immediately by Lymphoprep density gradient centrifugation and were stained directly, without being cultured. So that batch effects would be minimized, each experiment stained and sorted samples in pairs, pairing one healthy donor with one patient.

Specimen: Tregs from blood. The sample's cell subset or site, from its label and the paper: regulatory CD4+ T cells. The V and J segments used are TRBV6-1 and TRBJ2-2; TRBD1 agrees with 7 junctional bases. The source is a woman in her 40s with type 1 diabetes. For the CDR3, the sequence is CASRRGQWGTGELFF. The nucleotides read TGTGCCAGCAGGAGGGGACAGTGGGGCACCGGGGAGCTGTTTTTT.